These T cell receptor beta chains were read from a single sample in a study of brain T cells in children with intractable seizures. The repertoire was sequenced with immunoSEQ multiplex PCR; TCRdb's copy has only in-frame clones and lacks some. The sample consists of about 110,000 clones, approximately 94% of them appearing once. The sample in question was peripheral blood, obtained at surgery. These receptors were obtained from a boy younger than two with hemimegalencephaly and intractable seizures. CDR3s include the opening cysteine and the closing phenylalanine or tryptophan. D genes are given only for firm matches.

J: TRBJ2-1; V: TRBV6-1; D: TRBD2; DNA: TGTGCCAGCAGTGAAGAGGTGGCGGGGGGCTCCTACAATGAGCAGTTCTTC; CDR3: CASSEEVAGGSYNEQFF
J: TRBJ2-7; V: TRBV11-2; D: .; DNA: TGTGCCAGCAGCTTCTTCGCCGGGAGTTGGTACGAGCAGTACTTC; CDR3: CASSFFAGSWYEQYF
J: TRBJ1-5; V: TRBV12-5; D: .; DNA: TGTGCTAGTGGTTTGACAGGGAATCAGCCCCAGCATTTT; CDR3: CASGLTGNQPQHF
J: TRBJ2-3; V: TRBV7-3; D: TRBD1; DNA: TGTGCCAGCAGCTTATCGCTTTCGGGACAGTTATGCTCGTATTTT; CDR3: CASSLSLSGQLCSYF
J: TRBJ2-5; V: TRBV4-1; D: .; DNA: TGCGCCAGCAGCCAAAGATACCAAGAGACCCAGTACTTC; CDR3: CASSQRYQETQYF
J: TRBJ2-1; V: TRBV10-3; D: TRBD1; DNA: TGTGCCATACGACGACAGGGCAGCAATGAGCAGTTCTTC; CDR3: CAIRRQGSNEQFF
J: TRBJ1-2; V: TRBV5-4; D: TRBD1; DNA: TGTGCCAGCAGCTTGGTGGACAGGGGATTTGGCTACACCTTC; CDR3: CASSLVDRGFGYTF
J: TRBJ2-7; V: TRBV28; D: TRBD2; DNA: TGTGCCAGCGCTAGCGGCTACGAGCAGTACTTC; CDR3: CASASGYEQYF
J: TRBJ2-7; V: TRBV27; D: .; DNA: TGTGCCAGCCGCAGGTACTCGGGTGAGCAGTACTTC; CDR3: CASRRYSGEQYF
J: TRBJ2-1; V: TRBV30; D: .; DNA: TGTGCCTGGAGTGCGTGGAGCGGTGGGCAGTTCTTC; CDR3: CAWSAWSGGQFF
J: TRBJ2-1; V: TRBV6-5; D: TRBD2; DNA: TGTGCCAGCAGTTACACTAGCGGGAGAGGAAGTGAGCAGTTCTTC; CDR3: CASSYTSGRGSEQFF
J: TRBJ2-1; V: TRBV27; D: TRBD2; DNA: TGTGCCAGCAGTTTAATTTTTTTGGGCGGGAGGGCGCAGGAGCAGTTCTTC; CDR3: CASSLIFLGGRAQEQFF
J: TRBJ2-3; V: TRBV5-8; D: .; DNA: TGTGCCAGCGGTTGGGACATCACCACAGATACGCAGTATTTT; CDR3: CASGWDITTDTQYF
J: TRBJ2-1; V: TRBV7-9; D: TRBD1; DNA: TGTGCCAGCAGGAGCCTTCTGCGCAGGGGGCCCTACAATGAGCAGTTCTTC; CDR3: CASRSLLRRGPYNEQFF
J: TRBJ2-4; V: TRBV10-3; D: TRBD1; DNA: TGTGCCATCAGTGGACAGGGATCGCATAACATTCAGTACTTC; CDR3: CAISGQGSHNIQYF
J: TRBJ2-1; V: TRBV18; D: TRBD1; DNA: TGTGCCAGCTCACAGGGACAGGAAGGGAATGAGCAGTTCTTC; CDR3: CASSQGQEGNEQFF
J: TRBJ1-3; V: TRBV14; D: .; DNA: TGTGCCAGCAGCCCCGGACCTGGAAACACCATATATTTT; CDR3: CASSPGPGNTIYF
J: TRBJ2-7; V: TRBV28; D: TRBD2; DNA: TGTGCCAGCAGACCTGGGACTAGCGGGAGCTACGAGCAGTACTTC; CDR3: CASRPGTSGSYEQYF
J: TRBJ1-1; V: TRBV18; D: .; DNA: TGTGCCAGCTCACCAAGCACTGAAGCTTTCTTT; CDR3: CASSPSTEAFF
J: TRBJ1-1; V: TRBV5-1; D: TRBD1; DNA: TGCGCCAGCAGCCTAAGACTCAGGGGGCGCGAAGCTTTCTTT; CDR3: CASSLRLRGREAFF
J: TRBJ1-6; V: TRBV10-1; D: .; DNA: TGCGCCAGCAGGGGGGGGCGTCGGCGGAATTCACCCCTCCACTTT; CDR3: CASRGGRRRNSPLHF